This paragraph reports one T cell receptor beta chain. The antigen remains unidentified. The sample belongs to a study of OX40 agonist ivuxolimab in advanced cancers. At the level of the study: Past anti-PD-1, anti-PD-L1 or anti-CTLA-4 therapy was accepted, and 40% to 45% had received some. General study points: With doses of 0.1 to 3.0 mg/kg, CD4+ and CD8+ blood T cells had undergone clonal expansion by week 6. Expanded clones were, on average, more numerous among CD8+ T cells than CD4+.

Trimming cost V 7 bases and J 3 bases, with 14 bases left between them. CDR3 length: 14 amino acids. In germline, CDR1 is MDHEN, CDR2 SYDVKM. Measured with immunoSEQ multiplex PCR; TCRdb has only the in-frame clones, and not every one. The top ten clones hold roughly 0.27% of a sample with tens of thousands of clones, 70% to 90% of them seen once. The J gene is TRBJ2-3, the V gene TRBV28, with D possibly being TRBD2 (5 bases). This sample comprised CD4+ or CD8+ T cells sorted from blood, obtained in a trial of the OX40 agonist ivuxolimab. The source of this sequence is an adult with an advanced solid tumor such as melanoma, head and neck, liver or kidney cancer. The CDR3 coding sequence is TGTGCCAGCATCCCTTCCTCGGGGACAGATACGCAGTATTTT. Protein product: CASIPSSGTDTQYF.